There are a few counts of the clone carrying this TCR beta chain. The antigen is unknown. This sample's treatment: roughly 10-day PBMC culture with coronavirus spike peptide pools or control peptides (ViraFEST assay). Cultured CD4+ T cell DNA was sequenced using the Oncomine TCR Beta short-read assay. One entry per CDR3 protein results from TCRdb running MiXCR on the PCR reads. This sample has about 7,300 distinct CDR3 sequences, with around half found just once. This record comes from a study of vaccination and CD4 T cells after COVID-19. This receptor was taken from a human donor who had recovered from COVID-19. Material for sequencing was CD4+ T cells from blood, cultured in vitro.

CDR3 bases: TGCAGTGCCACTAGCGGGGGCACAGATACGCAGTATTTT. This sequence encodes CSATSGGTDTQYF. The chain recombines TRBV20-1 with TRBJ2-3; 10 bases map to TRBD2. The V gene end was trimmed by 6 bases and the J gene end by 1 base; junction bases not matched to a gene: 1. Germline assignment: CDR1 DFQATT and CDR2 SNEGSKA (reference sequence). The CDR3 totals 13 residues.